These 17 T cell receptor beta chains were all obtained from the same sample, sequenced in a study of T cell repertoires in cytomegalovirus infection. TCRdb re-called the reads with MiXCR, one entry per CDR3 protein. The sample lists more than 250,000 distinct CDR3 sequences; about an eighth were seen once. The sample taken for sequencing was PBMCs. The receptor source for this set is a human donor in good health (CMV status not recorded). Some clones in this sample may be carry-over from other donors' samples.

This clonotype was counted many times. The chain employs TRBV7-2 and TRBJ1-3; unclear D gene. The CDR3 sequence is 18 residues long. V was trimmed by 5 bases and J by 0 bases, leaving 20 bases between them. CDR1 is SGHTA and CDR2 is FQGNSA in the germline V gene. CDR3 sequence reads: CASSLTAGRSFSGNTIYF. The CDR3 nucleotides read TGTGCCAGCAGCCTTACGGCGGGCAGGTCCTTCTCTGGAAACACCATATATTTT.

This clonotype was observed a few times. The CDR3 coding sequence is TGCGCCACCTCCGACAGGGGGGACACTGAAGCTTTCTTT. As protein: CATSDRGDTEAFF. The gene calls are TRBV5-1 and TRBJ1-1; 9 bases are a match to TRBD1. This CDR3 region has 13 residues. V was clipped by 9 bases and J by 3 bases; unmatched bases: 6. The germline CDR1 and CDR2 sequences are SGHRS and YFSETQ.

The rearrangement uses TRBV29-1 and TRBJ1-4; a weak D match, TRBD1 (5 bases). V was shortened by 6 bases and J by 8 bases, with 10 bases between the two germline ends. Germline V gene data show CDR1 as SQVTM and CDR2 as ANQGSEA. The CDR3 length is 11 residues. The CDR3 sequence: CSVGRGEKLFF. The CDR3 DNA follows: TGCAGCGTCGGTCGGGGGGAAAAACTGTTTTTT.

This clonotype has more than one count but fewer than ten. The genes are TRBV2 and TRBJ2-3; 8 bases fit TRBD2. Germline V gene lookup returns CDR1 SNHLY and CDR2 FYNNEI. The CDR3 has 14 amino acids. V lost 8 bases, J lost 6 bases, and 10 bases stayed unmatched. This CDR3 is CASLFRGGHDTQYF. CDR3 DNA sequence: TGTGCCAGCCTATTCCGGGGGGGCCACGATACGCAGTATTTT. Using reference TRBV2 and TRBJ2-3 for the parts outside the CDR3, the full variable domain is EPEVTQTPSHQVTQMGQEVILRCVPISNHLYFYWYRQILGQKVEFLVSFYNNEISEKSEIFDDQFSVERPDGSNFTLKIRSTKLEDSAMYFCASLFRGGHDTQYFGPGTRLTVL.

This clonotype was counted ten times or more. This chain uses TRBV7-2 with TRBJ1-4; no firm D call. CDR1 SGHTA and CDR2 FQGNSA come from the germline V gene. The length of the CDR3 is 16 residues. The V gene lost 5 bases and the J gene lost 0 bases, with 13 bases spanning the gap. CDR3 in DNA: TGTGCCAGCAGCCCTCGAGAACGGACAACTAATGAAAAACTGTTTTTT. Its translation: CASSPRERTTNEKLFF.

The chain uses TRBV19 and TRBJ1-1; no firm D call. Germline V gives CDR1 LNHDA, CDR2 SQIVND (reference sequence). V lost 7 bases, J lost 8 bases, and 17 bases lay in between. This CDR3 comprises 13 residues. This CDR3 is CASIQTTESEAFF. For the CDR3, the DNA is TGTGCCAGTATCCAAACGACCGAATCCGAAGCTTTCTTT.

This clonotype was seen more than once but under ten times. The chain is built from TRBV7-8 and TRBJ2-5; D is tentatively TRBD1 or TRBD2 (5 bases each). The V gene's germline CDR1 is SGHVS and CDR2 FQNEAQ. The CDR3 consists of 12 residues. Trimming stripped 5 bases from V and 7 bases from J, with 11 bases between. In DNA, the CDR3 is TGTGCCAGCAGCCGCGATGGGGGGACCCAGTACTTC. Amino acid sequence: CASSRDGGTQYF.

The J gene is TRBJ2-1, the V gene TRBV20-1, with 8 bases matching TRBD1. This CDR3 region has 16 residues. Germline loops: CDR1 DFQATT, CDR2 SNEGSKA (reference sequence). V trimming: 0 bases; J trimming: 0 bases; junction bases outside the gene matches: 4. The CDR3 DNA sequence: TGCAGTGCTAGAGACCCAGGACAGGGCTCCTACAATGAGCAGTTCTTC. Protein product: CSARDPGQGSYNEQFF.

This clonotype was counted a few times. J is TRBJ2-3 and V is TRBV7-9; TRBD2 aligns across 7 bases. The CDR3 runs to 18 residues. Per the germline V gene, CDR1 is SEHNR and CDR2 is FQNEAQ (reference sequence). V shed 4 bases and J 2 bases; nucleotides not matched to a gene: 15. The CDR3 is CASSSHPHSGEITDTQYF. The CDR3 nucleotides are TGTGCCAGCAGCTCCCACCCCCACAGCGGGGAGATCACAGATACGCAGTATTTT.

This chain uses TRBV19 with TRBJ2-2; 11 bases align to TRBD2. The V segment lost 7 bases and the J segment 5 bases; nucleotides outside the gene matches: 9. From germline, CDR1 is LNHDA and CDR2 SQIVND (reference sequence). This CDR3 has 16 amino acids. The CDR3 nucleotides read TGTGCCAGTATGGTCTCGGGACTAGCGGTAACCGGGGAGCTGTTTTTT. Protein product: CASMVSGLAVTGELFF.

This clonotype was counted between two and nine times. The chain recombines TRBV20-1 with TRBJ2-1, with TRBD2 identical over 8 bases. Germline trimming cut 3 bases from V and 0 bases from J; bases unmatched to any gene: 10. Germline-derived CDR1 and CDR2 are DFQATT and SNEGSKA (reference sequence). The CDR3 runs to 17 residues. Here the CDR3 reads CSARGGGGTSSYNEQFF. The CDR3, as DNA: TGCAGTGCTAGGGGGGGCGGGGGGACAAGCTCCTACAATGAGCAGTTCTTC.

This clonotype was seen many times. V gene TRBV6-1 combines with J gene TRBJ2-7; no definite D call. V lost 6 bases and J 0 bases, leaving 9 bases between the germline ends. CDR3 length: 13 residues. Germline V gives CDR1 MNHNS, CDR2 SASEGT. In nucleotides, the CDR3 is TGTGCCAGCAGGCATGCAGTCTCCTACGAGCAGTACTTC. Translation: CASRHAVSYEQYF.

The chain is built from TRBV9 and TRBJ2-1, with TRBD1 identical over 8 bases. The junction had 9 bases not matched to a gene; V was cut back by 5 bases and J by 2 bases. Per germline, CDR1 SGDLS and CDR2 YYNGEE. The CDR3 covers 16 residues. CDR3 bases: TGTGCCAGCAGTAAAGAGGGACAGGAGGCCTACAATGAGCAGTTCTTC. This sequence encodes CASSKEGQEAYNEQFF.

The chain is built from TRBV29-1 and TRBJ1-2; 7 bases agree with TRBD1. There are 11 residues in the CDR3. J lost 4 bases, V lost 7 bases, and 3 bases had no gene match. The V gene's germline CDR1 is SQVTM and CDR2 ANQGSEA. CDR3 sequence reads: CSARDSYGYTF. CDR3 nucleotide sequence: TGCAGCGCCCGGGACAGCTATGGCTACACCTTC.

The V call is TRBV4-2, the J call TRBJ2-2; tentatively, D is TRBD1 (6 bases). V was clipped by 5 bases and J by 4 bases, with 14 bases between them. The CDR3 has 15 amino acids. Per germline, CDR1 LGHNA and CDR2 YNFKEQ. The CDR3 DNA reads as TGTGCCAGCAGCGAAAGCCTGGGGGCCACCGGGGAGCTGTTTTTT. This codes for CASSESLGATGELFF.

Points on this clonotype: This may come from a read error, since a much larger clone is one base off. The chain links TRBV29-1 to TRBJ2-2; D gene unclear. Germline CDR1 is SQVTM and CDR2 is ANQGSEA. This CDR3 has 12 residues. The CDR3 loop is CRGIANTGELFF. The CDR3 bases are TGCAGGGGGATTGCGAACACCGGGGAGCTGTTTTTT.

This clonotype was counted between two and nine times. CDR3 in DNA: TGCAGCGTAAGGACTAGCGGGGGGCCAGATACGCAGTATTTT. Residues: CSVRTSGGPDTQYF. This chain connects TRBV29-1 to TRBJ2-3; 14 bases align to TRBD2. The V segment lost 6 bases and the J segment 4 bases; nucleotides outside the gene matches: 3. The CDR3 has 14 amino acids. Germline assignment: CDR1 SQVTM and CDR2 ANQGSEA.